Presented here are 29 T cell receptor beta chains from one specimen sequenced in a study of T cells in Graves' hyperthyroidism and ophthalmopathy. Regions amplified from RNA transcripts were the TCR beta CDR3 regions. HTBI primers were employed in a first-round RT-PCR of the TCR CDR3. TCRdb passed the multiplex PCR reads through MiXCR, listing each CDR3 protein once. Of about 480,000 distinct CDR3 sequences in the sample, roughly a quarter were seen once. The specimen sequenced was blood. These receptor sequences come from a young woman with Graves' ophthalmopathy.

This clonotype was picked up many times. This chain connects TRBV29-1 to TRBJ1-2, with 9 bases that match TRBD1. Germline trimming cut 6 bases from V and 7 bases from J; bases unmatched to any gene: 9. The CDR3 extends over 13 amino acids. In germline, CDR1 is SQVTM, CDR2 ANQGSEA. The CDR3 bases are TGCAGCGTCGCAACAGGGGGCGCGAGTGGCTACACCTTC. Protein product: CSVATGGASGYTF.

This clonotype was counted many times. The chain combines TRBV11-1 with TRBJ2-5, with 9 positions matching TRBD2. This CDR3 spans 17 amino acids. In germline, CDR1 is SGHAT, CDR2 FQDESV (reference sequence). V was pared by 8 bases and J by 4 bases, with 17 bases of the junction left unmatched. CDR3 coding DNA: TGTGCCAGCGACGCCCCTCCTGGGCGGGGGGGATTAGAGACCCAGTACTTC. Amino acid sequence: CASDAPPGRGGLETQYF.

This clonotype appeared many times. The chain combines TRBV24-1 with TRBJ1-2; D gene ambiguous. Looked up from germline, CDR1 is KGHDR and CDR2 is SFDVKD. With 3 bases removed from V and 6 bases from J, the gap between germline ends came to 13 bases. The CDR3 totals 14 residues. The CDR3 nucleotides read TGTGCCACCAGTGATGGTGGGAGTTACGATGGCTACACCTTC. This codes for CATSDGGSYDGYTF.

This chain connects TRBV4-1 to TRBJ1-5; possible D gene TRBD1, 6 bases. The ends were cut back, 4 bases at V and 6 bases at J, with 16 bases in the middle. CDR3 size: 15 residues. The germline CDR1 and CDR2 sequences are MGHRA and YSYEKL. The CDR3 DNA reads as TGCGCCAGCAGCCTGGGACACCTAACAGGTCAGCCCCAGCATTTT. Its translation: CASSLGHLTGQPQHF.

This clonotype was seen repeatedly, ten times or more. The chain is built from TRBV10-3 and TRBJ1-5; no definite D call. Germline V gene lookup returns CDR1 ENHRY and CDR2 SYGVKD. V lost 5 bases and J 4 bases, leaving 12 bases between the germline ends. The length of the CDR3 is 14 residues. The chain's CDR3 is CAISTGPTNQPQHF. The CDR3 DNA is TGTGCCATCAGTACCGGGCCAACAAATCAGCCCCAGCATTTT.

This clonotype was observed at least ten times. J is TRBJ1-2 and V is TRBV5-1; possibly TRBD1 for D (5 bases). V lost 0 bases and J 4 bases, leaving 10 bases between the germline ends. Germline CDR1 SGHRS, CDR2 YFSETQ. The CDR3 has 14 residues. CDR3 in DNA: TGCGCCAGCAGCTTGGACCAGGGAATCTATGGCTACACCTTC. Translation: CASSLDQGIYGYTF.

This clonotype was seen a handful of times. J is TRBJ1-5 and V is TRBV7-8; no clear D gene. Trimming stripped 1 base from V and 3 bases from J, with 10 bases between. CDR3 length: 15 residues. Germline CDR1 is SGHVS and CDR2 is FQNEAQ. The CDR3 bases are TGTGCCAGCAGCTTAGTGACGGGTAACAATCAGCCCCAGCATTTT. Its protein product is CASSLVTGNNQPQHF.

Many counts were recorded for this clonotype. This chain links TRBV19 with TRBJ1-1; 9 bases agree with TRBD1. The CDR3 is 12 residues long. Germline V gene lookup returns CDR1 LNHDA and CDR2 SQIVND (reference sequence). The V gene end was trimmed by 5 bases and the J gene end by 7 bases; junction bases not matched to a gene: 2. CDR3 loop: CASSWTGDEAFF. The CDR3, as DNA: TGTGCCAGTAGTTGGACAGGGGATGAAGCTTTCTTT. Complete variable domain (other parts from reference TRBV19 and TRBJ1-1): DGGITQSPKYLFRKEGQNVTLSCEQNLNHDAMYWYRQDPGQGLRLIYYSQIVNDFQKGDIAEGYSVSREKKESFPLTVTSAQKNPTAFYLCASSWTGDEAFFGQGTRLTVV.

The rearrangement joins TRBV28 to TRBJ2-7, with D unresolved. Germline V gene lookup returns CDR1 MDHEN and CDR2 SYDVKM. This CDR3 has 15 amino acids. V lost 5 bases, J lost 0 bases, and 14 bases lay in between. This chain's CDR3 is CASSTRWGSSYEQYF. The CDR3 DNA reads as TGTGCCAGCAGTACGCGATGGGGATCCTCCTACGAGCAGTACTTC.

This clonotype was detected ten times or more. The chain employs TRBV6-7 and TRBJ1-5; D unclear. TRBV6-7 is marked as an open reading frame, function uncertain. With 5 bases removed from V and 2 bases from J, the gap between germline ends came to 13 bases. The CDR3 runs 15 residues. The chain's CDR3 is CASSDTSCGNQPQHF. Written as DNA, the CDR3 is TGTGCCAGCAGTGACACTTCGTGCGGCAATCAGCCCCAGCATTTT.

V gene TRBV28 combines with J gene TRBJ1-2; TRBD1 agrees at 7 bases. Per the germline V gene, CDR1 is MDHEN and CDR2 is SYDVKM. There are 14 residues in the CDR3. J was trimmed by 7 bases and V by 6 bases; bases with no gene match: 11. The CDR3 DNA follows: TGTGCCAGCAGCCTTTTCGACAGGGCCATTGGCTACACCTTC. It is translated as CASSLFDRAIGYTF.

V usage is TRBV20-1 and J usage is TRBJ1-6; D gene unclear. Per germline, CDR1 DFQATT and CDR2 SNEGSKA (reference sequence). The CDR3 runs 12 residues. V was clipped by 2 bases and J by 6 bases, with 5 bases between them. CDR3: CSARKANSPLHF. CDR3 bases: TGCAGTGCTAGAAAGGCTAATTCACCCCTCCACTTT.

V usage is TRBV2 and J usage is TRBJ1-4; 9 bases are shared with TRBD1. The CDR3 spans 15 residues. From germline, CDR1 is SNHLY and CDR2 FYNNEI. The J segment lost 3 bases and the V segment lost 6 bases, leaving 5 bases of the junction unmatched. The CDR3 reads CASRGQGSPNEKLFF. The CDR3 DNA is TGTGCCAGCAGGGGACAGGGATCGCCTAATGAAAAACTGTTTTTT.

This clonotype was seen repeatedly, ten times or more. The chain couples TRBV7-8 to TRBJ1-3; maybe TRBD1 (5 bases). The germline gives CDR1 SGHVS, CDR2 FQNEAQ. There are 15 residues in the CDR3. V lost 5 bases, J lost 0 bases, and 11 bases lay in between. The CDR3 loop reads CASSPQAISGNTIYF. The CDR3 nucleotides read TGTGCCAGCAGCCCACAGGCCATCTCTGGAAACACCATATATTTT.

This clonotype was counted a few times. The V call is TRBV2, the J call TRBJ1-5; D is undetermined. Germline-derived CDR1 and CDR2 are SNHLY and FYNNEI. Trimming pared 2 bases from V and 6 bases from J, leaving 26 bases between. The CDR3 contains 19 residues. The CDR3 loop is CASSESGRTAPRFGQPQHF. In nucleotides, the CDR3 is TGTGCCAGCAGTGAAAGCGGGCGGACGGCCCCCCGTTTTGGTCAGCCCCAGCATTTT.

V gene TRBV19 combines with J gene TRBJ1-1; 10 bases map to TRBD1. Germline V CDR1 and CDR2: LNHDA, SQIVND (reference sequence). CDR3 size: 15 residues. Unmatched junction bases numbered 3, after V lost 4 bases and J lost 1 base. The DNA for the CDR3 is TGTGCCAGTAGTAAAAGACAGGGGGCGAACACTGAAGCTTTCTTT. Its protein is CASSKRQGANTEAFF.

A few counts support this clonotype. The chain combines TRBV12-3 or TRBV12-4 with TRBJ1-1, with 7 bases fitting TRBD1. The CDR3 contains 16 residues. After removal of 1 base from V and 11 bases from J, the junction contained 16 bases not matched to a gene. The CDR3 loop reads CASSLDPLAGGRTAFF. CDR3 DNA sequence: TGTGCCAGCAGTTTAGATCCCTTAGCAGGGGGGCGCACGGCTTTCTTT.

This clonotype was seen many times. The V gene is TRBV6-5, the J gene TRBJ1-2; TRBD1 might be the D (5 bases). The V end was cut by 3 bases, the J end by 5 bases, with 16 bases between. Germline V gives CDR1 MNHEY, CDR2 SVGAGI. This CDR3 contains 15 residues. The CDR3, as DNA: TGTGCCAGCAGTTATTCGAGGGACGGACAATATGGCTACACCTTC. Translated: CASSYSRDGQYGYTF.

This clonotype was seen many times. The chain recombines TRBV19 with TRBJ2-2; D not certain. Germline V lookup: CDR1 LNHDA, CDR2 SQIVND (reference sequence). This CDR3 is built from 16 residues. V lost 7 bases and J 0 bases, leaving 15 bases between the germline ends. The CDR3 sequence: CASTTHGRSNTGELFF. For the CDR3, the DNA is TGTGCCAGTACTACCCATGGCAGGTCGAACACCGGGGAGCTGTTTTTT.

The chain carries TRBV12-3 or TRBV12-4 and TRBJ2-7, with D perhaps matching TRBD1 (6 bases). The CDR3 extends over 13 amino acids. The V end was cut by 6 bases, the J end by 1 base, with 10 bases between. CDR3 nucleotides: TGTGCCAGCAGGTTACAGGGTTCCTACGAGCAGTACTTC. It translates to CASRLQGSYEQYF.

This clonotype has more than one count but fewer than ten. The chain recombines TRBV6-1 with TRBJ1-5; no firm D call. The V gene lost 2 bases and the J gene lost 6 bases, with 8 bases spanning the gap. The CDR3 contains 13 residues. Per germline, CDR1 MNHNS and CDR2 SASEGT. The CDR3 region is CASSEWYSQPQHF. The CDR3 region has the DNA TGTGCCAGCAGTGAATGGTACAGTCAGCCCCAGCATTTT.

This rearrangement joins TRBV6-1 to TRBJ2-3, with D unclear. V dropped 6 bases and J dropped 4 bases, with 17 bases sitting between them. CDR3 size: 15 residues. Germline CDR1 reads MNHNS; CDR2 reads SASEGT. CDR3 sequence (DNA): TGTGCCAGCAGCTCTAGACCACGGAGACCAGATACGCAGTATTTT. It yields the protein CASSSRPRRPDTQYF.

This clonotype has at least ten counts. J is TRBJ1-1 and V is TRBV20-1; D call uncertain. CDR1 is DFQATT and CDR2 is SNEGSKA in the germline V gene (reference sequence). This CDR3 is 12 amino acids long. V shed 2 bases and J shed 3 bases, with 7 bases lying between them. In DNA, the CDR3 is TGCAGTGCTAGATATAGAGACACTGAAGCTTTCTTT. The encoded protein is CSARYRDTEAFF.

In this sample, this clonotype turned up many times. CDR3 bases: TGTGCCAGCAGTTTAGGGACAGGGGCTACCCAGCCCCAGCATTTT. Encoded protein: CASSLGTGATQPQHF. The chain joins TRBV27 to TRBJ1-5; TRBD1 matches at 10 bases. Unmatched junction bases numbered 5, after V lost 2 bases and J lost 7 bases. From germline, CDR1 is MNHEY and CDR2 SMNVEV (reference sequence). This CDR3 is 15 amino acids long.

The chain uses TRBV2 and TRBJ2-5; D uncertain. Trimming removed 6 bases from V and 1 base from J, with 6 bases in between. Germline CDR1 is SNHLY and CDR2 is FYNNEI. CDR3 length: 12 amino acids. CDR3 nucleotide sequence: TGTGCCAGCAGGTTCTCCCAAGAGACCCAGTACTTC. Translation gives CASRFSQETQYF.

This clonotype was recorded at least ten times. The chain couples TRBV11-1 to TRBJ2-2, with 9 positions matching TRBD1. From germline, CDR1 is SGHAT and CDR2 FQDESV (reference sequence). V lost 2 bases, J lost 5 bases, and 9 bases stayed unmatched. This CDR3 has 17 amino acids. The chain's CDR3 is CASSLKGTGSKTGELFF. CDR3 bases: TGTGCCAGCAGCTTAAAAGGGACAGGGAGCAAGACCGGGGAGCTGTTTTTT.

This clonotype was detected ten times or more. This rearrangement joins TRBV7-2 to TRBJ1-1, with D hard to call. Trimming removed 3 bases at V and 3 bases at J, with 8 bases between. The CDR3 covers 13 residues. Germline loops: CDR1 SGHTA, CDR2 FQGNSA. CDR3 residues: CASSFGRDTEAFF. The DNA of the CDR3 is TGTGCCAGCAGCTTCGGGAGGGACACTGAAGCTTTCTTT.

Many counts were recorded for this clonotype. J is TRBJ2-5 and V is TRBV24-1; the D is unclear. CDR3 size: 15 residues. V was shortened by 0 bases and J by 4 bases, with 11 bases between the two germline ends. Germline values: CDR1 KGHDR, CDR2 SFDVKD. The CDR3 nucleotides are TGTGCCACCAGTGATTTGGAAGTGCCCGGAGAGACCCAGTACTTC. This gives the protein CATSDLEVPGETQYF.

This clonotype was detected ten times or more. The chain employs TRBV7-9 and TRBJ2-2, with D possibly being TRBD2 (5 bases). Germline V CDR1 and CDR2: SEHNR, FQNEAQ (reference sequence). V was pared by 11 bases and J by 2 bases, with 15 bases between. The CDR3 totals 14 residues. The DNA of the CDR3 is TGTGCCGGGCTGAACCGGGAAAACACCGGGGAGCTGTTTTTT. Its translation is CAGLNRENTGELFF.